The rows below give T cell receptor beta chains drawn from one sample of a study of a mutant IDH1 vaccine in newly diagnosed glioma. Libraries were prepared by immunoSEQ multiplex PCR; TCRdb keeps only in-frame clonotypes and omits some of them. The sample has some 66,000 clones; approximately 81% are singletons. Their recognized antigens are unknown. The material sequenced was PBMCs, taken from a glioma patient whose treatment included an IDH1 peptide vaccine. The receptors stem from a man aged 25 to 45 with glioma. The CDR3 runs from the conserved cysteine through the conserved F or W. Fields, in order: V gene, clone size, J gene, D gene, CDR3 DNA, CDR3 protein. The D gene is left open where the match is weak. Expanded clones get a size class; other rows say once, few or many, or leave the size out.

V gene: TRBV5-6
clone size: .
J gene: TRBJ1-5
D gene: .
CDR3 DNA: TGTGCCAGCAGTCTAGGGGTTACTAGCAATCAGCCCCAGCATTTT
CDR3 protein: CASSLGVTSNQPQHF

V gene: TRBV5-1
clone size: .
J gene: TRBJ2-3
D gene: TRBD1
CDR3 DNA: TGCGCCAGTTCCTCTCGCATCCAGGGGGTGTACGCAGATACGCAGTATTTT
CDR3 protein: CASSSRIQGVYADTQYF

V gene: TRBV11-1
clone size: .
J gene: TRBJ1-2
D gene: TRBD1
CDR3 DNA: TGTGCCAGCAGCCGCTTACTGGACAGGGCGGGTGGCTACACCTTC
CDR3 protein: CASSRLLDRAGGYTF

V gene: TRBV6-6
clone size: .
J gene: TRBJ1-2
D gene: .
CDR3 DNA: TGTGCCAGCAGTGCGGGGCGCTCCTATGGCTACACCTTC
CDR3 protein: CASSAGRSYGYTF

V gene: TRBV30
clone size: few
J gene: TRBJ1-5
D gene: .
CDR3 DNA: TGTGCCTGGAGTGTACGATGGGGGCTTAGCAATCAGCCCCAGCATTTT
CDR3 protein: CAWSVRWGLSNQPQHF

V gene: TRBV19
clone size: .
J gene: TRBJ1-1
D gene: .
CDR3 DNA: TGTGCCAGTACCGCCTTAATCGGGGGGGGTAACACTGAAGCTTTCTTT
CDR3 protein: CASTALIGGGNTEAFF

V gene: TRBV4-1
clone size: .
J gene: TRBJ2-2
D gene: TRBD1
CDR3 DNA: TGCGCCAGCAGCCAGCATCCCGGGACAGGGGTTCGCGACACCGGGGAGCTGTTTTTT
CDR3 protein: CASSQHPGTGVRDTGELFF

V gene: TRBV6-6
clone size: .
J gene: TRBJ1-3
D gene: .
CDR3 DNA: TGTGCCAGCAGGGCAGGTGCCTCTGGAAACACCATATATTTT
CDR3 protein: CASRAGASGNTIYF

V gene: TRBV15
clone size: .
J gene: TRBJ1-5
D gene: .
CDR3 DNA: TGTGCCACCAGCAGGGATAAACAGGGAGGCGGGCAGCCCCAGCATTTT
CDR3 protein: CATSRDKQGGGQPQHF

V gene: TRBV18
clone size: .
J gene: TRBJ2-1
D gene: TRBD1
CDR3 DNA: TGTGCCAGCTCACCACGACAGGGTTACGAGCAGTTCTTC
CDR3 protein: CASSPRQGYEQFF

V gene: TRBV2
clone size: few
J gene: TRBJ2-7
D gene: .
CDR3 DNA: TGTGCCAGCAGTGAAGAAAGGGGACTCTACGAGCAGTACTTC
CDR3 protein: CASSEERGLYEQYF

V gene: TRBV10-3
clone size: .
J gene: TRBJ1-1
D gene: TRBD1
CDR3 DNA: TGTGCCATCCGACAGGGGGACACTGAAGCTTTCTTT
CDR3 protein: CAIRQGDTEAFF

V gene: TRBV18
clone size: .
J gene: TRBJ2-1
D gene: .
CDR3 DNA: TGTGCCAGCTCACGGAGGACAGCCTACTACAATGAGCAGTTCTTC
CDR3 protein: CASSRRTAYYNEQFF

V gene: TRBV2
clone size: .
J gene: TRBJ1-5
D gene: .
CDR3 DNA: TGTGCCAGCAGCAATAACGGGATACTCAATCAGCCCCAGCATTTT
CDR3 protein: CASSNNGILNQPQHF

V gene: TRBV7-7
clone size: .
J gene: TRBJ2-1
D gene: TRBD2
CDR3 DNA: TGTGCCAGCAGCCCCACTAGCGGGGGTTACAATGAGCAGTTCTTC
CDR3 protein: CASSPTSGGYNEQFF

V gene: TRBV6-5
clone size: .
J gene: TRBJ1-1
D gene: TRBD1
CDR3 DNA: TGTGCCAGCAGTTACTGGACAGGGCTGAACACTGAAGCTTTCTTT
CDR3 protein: CASSYWTGLNTEAFF

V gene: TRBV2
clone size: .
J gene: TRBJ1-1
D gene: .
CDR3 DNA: TGTGCCAGCAGTGAGCGGACAGTAACAGAAGCTTTCTTT
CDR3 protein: CASSERTVTEAFF

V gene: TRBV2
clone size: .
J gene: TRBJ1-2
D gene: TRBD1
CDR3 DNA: TGTGCCAGCAGGGCAGGACAGGGCCGATCTAACTATGGCTACACCTTC
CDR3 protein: CASRAGQGRSNYGYTF

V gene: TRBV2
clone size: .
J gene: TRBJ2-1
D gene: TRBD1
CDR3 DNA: TGTGCCAGCGAGGACAGGAGCTCCTACAATGAGCAGTTCTTC
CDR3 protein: CASEDRSSYNEQFF

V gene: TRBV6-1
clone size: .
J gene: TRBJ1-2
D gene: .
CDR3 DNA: TGTGCCAGCAGTGAAGGGGTCATCACCCCAGATGGCTACACCTTC
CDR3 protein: CASSEGVITPDGYTF

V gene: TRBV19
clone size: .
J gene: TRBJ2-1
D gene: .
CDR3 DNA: TGTGCCAGCACGACCCACCGGACCGGCTCCTACAATGAGCAGTTCTTC
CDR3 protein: CASTTHRTGSYNEQFF

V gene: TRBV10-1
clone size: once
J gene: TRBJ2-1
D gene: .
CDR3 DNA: TGCGCCAGCAGTGAGTCGGCGGGGCCCTCCAATGAGCAGTTCTTC
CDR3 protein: CASSESAGPSNEQFF

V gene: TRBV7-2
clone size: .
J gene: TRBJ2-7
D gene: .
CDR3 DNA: TGTGCCAGCAGCTCACGGACAACAACCTACGAGCAGTACTTC
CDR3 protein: CASSSRTTTYEQYF

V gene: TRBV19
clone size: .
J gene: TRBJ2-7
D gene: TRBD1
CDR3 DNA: TGTGCCAGTAGACAGGGGGCTGCCCCAATAGACGAGCAGTACTTC
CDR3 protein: CASRQGAAPIDEQYF

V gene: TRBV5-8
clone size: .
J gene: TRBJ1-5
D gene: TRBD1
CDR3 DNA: TGTGCCAGCAGCATAAATGAGGGGGCCCGGAATCAGCCCCAGCATTTT
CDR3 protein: CASSINEGARNQPQHF

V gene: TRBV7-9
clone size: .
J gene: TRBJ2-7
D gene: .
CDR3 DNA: TGTGCCAGCAGCTTAGCGCTCGGGCCCTACGAGCAGTACTTC
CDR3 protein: CASSLALGPYEQYF

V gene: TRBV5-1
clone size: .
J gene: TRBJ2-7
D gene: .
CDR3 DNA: TGCGCCAGCAGATGGGGTGTAGGCAACTCCTACGAGCAGTACTTC
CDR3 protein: CASRWGVGNSYEQYF

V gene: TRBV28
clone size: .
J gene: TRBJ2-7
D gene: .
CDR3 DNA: TGTGCCAGTTCAGACTTAGCCTCACTATACGAGCAGTACTTC
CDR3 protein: CASSDLASLYEQYF

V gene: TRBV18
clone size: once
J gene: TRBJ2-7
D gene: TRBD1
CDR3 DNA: TGTGCCAGCTCAACGGGACAGGGGACCTACGAGCAGTACTTC
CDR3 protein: CASSTGQGTYEQYF

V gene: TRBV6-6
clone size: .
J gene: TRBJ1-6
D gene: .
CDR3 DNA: TGTGCCAGCAGTTACGGGGGGCTACTTTCACCCCTCCACTTT
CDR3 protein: CASSYGGLLSPLHF

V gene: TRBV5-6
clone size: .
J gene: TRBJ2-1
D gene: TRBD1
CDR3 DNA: TGTGCCAGCAGGTATGACAGGGGCCTTTTAGATGAGCAGTTCTTC
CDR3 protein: CASRYDRGLLDEQFF

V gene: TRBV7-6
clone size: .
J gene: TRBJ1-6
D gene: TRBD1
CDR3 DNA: TGTGCCAGCAGCTTAGCGACAGGGGTTAATTCACCCCTCCACTTT
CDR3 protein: CASSLATGVNSPLHF

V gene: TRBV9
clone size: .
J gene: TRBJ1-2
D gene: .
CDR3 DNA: TGTGCCAGCAGCGCCCGGTCCCACCTTTATGGCTACACCTTC
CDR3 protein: CASSARSHLYGYTF

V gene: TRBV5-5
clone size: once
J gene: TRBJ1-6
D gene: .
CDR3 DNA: TGTGCCAGCAGCTTGGAGGGGGTCTATAATTCACCCCTCCACTTT
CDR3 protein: CASSLEGVYNSPLHF

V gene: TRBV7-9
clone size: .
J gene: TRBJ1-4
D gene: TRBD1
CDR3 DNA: TGTGCCAGCAGCTTAGTAGGACAGGGAGAGAAACTGTTTTTT
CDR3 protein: CASSLVGQGEKLFF

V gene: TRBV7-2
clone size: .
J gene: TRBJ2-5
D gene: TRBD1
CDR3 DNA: TGTGCCAGCAGCGATAGACAGGGGAGGCAAGAGACCCAGTACTTC
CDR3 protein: CASSDRQGRQETQYF

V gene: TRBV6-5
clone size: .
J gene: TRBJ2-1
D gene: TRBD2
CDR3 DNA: TGTGCCAGCAGTTCCGGCGGGGGGGCCAACAATGAGCAGTTCTTC
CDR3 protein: CASSSGGGANNEQFF

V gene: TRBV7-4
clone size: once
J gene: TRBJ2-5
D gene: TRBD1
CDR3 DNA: TGTGCCAGCAGCTCCGGGGACAGCCAAGAGACCCAGTACTTC
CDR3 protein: CASSSGDSQETQYF

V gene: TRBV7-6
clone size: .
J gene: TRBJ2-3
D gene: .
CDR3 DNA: TGTGCCAGCAGCTTAGCGGAGGACCTTTCTTTTGGGAGTTCCCCTAGCACAGATACGCAGTATTTT
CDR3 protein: CASSLAEDLSFGSSPSTDTQYF

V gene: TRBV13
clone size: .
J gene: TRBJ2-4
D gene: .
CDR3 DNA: TGTGCCAGCAGCTTAGGAGGAAACATTCAGTACTTC
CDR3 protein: CASSLGGNIQYF

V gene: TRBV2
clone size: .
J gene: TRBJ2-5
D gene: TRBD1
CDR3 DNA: TGTGCCAGCAGAACCGGGACAGGCCACCAAGAGACCCAGTACTTC
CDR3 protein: CASRTGTGHQETQYF

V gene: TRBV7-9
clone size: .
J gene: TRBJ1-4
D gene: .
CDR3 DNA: TGTGCCAGCAGCTTAACCCAAGGTGAAAAACTGTTTTTT
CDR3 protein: CASSLTQGEKLFF

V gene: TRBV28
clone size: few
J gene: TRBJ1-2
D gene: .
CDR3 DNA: TGTGCCAGCAGTTTCGAGATCTATGGCTACACCTTC
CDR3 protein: CASSFEIYGYTF

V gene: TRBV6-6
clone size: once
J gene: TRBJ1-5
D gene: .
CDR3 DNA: TGTGCCAGCAGTTACTCAGGGGGATACCAGCCCCAGCATTTT
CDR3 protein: CASSYSGGYQPQHF

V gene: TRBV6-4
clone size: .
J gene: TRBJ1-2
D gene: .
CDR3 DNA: TGTGCCAGCAGTGACTCGGGCAAGGGCGCATTTGGCTACACCTTC
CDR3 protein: CASSDSGKGAFGYTF

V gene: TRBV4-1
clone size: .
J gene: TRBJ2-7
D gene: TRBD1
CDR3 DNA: TGCGCCAGCACCCAAGACCTAAGGACAGGGATCTTCTTCACCTACGAGCAGTACTTC
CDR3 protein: CASTQDLRTGIFFTYEQYF

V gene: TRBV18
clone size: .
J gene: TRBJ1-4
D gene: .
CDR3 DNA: TGTGCCAGCTCACCTCCCGGACGGAGCCGAAATGAAAAACTGTTTTTT
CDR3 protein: CASSPPGRSRNEKLFF

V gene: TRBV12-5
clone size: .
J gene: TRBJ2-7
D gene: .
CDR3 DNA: TGTGCTAGTGGTTTGGGTCGGGACTACGAGCAGTACTTC
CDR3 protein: CASGLGRDYEQYF

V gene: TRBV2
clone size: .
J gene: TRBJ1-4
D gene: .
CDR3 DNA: TGTGCCAGCAGTGAAAGTGCGGGCGTGAATGAAAAACTGTTTTTT
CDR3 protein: CASSESAGVNEKLFF

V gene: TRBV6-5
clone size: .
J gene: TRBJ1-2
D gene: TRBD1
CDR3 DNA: TGTGCCAGCAGTTTGGGACAGACGAGTCTCGGTGGCTACACCTTC
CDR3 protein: CASSLGQTSLGGYTF

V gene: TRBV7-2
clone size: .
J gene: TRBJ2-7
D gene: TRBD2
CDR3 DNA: TGTGCCAGCAGCTTAGGCCCTAGCGGAAACGAGCAGTACTTC
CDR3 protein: CASSLGPSGNEQYF